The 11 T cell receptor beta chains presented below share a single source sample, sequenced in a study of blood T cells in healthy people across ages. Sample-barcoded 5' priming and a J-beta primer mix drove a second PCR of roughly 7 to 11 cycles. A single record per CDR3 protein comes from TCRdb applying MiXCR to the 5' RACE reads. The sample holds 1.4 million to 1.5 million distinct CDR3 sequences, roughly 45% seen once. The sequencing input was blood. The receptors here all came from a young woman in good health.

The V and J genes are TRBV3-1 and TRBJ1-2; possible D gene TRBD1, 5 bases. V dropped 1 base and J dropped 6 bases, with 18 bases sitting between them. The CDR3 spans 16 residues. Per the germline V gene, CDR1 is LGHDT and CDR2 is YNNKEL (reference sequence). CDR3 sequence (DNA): TGTGCCAGCAGCCAAGTTGGGCAACAGGCCACCCATGGCTACACCTTC. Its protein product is CASSQVGQQATHGYTF.

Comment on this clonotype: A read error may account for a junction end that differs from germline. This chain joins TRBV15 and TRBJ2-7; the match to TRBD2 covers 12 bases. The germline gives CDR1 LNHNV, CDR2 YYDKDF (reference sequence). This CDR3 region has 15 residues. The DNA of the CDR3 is TGTGCCACTAGCAGACTAGCGGGGGTGGGGTACGAGCAGTACTTC. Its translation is CATSRLAGVGYEQYF.

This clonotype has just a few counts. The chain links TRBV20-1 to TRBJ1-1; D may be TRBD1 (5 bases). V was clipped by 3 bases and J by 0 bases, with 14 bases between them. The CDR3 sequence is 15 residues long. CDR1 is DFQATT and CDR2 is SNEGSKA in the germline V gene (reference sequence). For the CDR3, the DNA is TGCAGTGCTAGGGGGGTGAACACAATGAACACTGAAGCTTTCTTT. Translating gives CSARGVNTMNTEAFF.

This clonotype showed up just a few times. The chain's CDR3 is CASGGLGQRRTDTQYF. The CDR3 coding sequence is TGTGCCAGCGGCGGACTCGGACAGAGACGCACAGATACGCAGTATTTT. The J gene is TRBJ2-3, the V gene TRBV27; TRBD1 is a possible D gene (6 bases). The CDR3 runs 16 residues. Germline CDR1 is MNHEY and CDR2 is SMNVEV (reference sequence). Trimming stripped 8 bases from V and 1 base from J, with 19 bases between.

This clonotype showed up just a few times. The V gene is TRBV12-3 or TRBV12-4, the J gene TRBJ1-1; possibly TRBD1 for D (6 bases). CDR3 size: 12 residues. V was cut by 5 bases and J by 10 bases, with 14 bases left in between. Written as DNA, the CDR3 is TGTGCCAGCAGTCCGACAGGATTTGCAGCTTTCTTT. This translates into CASSPTGFAAFF.

The CDR3 loop reads CASSQRSYHLSGQRADTQYF. Here the CDR3 DNA reads TGTGCCAGCAGCCAAAGATCTTACCACCTGTCTGGACAGAGGGCAGATACGCAGTATTTT. V and J are TRBV3-1 and TRBJ2-3; the D gene is possibly TRBD1 (6 bases). The V end was cut by 2 bases, the J end by 4 bases, with 28 bases between. Germline-derived CDR1 and CDR2 are LGHDT and YNNKEL (reference sequence). The CDR3 is 20 residues long.

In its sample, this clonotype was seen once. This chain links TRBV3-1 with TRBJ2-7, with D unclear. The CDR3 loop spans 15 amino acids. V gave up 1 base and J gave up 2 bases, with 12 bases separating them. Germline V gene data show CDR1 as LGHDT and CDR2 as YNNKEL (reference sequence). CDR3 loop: CASSQGSLTPYEQYF. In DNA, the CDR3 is TGTGCCAGCAGCCAAGGGTCCTTAACCCCCTACGAGCAGTACTTC.

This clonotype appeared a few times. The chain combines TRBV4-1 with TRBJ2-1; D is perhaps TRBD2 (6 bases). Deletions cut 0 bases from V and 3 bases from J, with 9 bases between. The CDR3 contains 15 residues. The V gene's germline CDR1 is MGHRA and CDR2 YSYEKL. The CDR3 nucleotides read TGCGCCAGCAGCCAAGATTTGGGGGGCTACAATGAGCAGTTCTTC. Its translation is CASSQDLGGYNEQFF.

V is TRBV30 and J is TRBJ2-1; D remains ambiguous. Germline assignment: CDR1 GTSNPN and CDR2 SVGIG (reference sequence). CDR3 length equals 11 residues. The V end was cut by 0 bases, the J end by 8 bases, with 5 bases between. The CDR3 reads CAWSVLYEQFF. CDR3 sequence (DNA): TGTGCCTGGAGTGTTTTGTATGAGCAGTTCTTC.

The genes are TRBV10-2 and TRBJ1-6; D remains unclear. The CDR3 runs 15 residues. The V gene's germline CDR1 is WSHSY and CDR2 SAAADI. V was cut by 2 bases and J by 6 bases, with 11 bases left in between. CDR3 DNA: TGCGCCAGCAGTGAGGGCCGAAGGGTTAATTCACCCCTCCACTTT. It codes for CASSEGRRVNSPLHF.

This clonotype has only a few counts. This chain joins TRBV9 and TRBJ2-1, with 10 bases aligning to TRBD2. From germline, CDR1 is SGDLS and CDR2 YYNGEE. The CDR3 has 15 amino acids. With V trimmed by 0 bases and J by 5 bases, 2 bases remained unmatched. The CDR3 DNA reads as TGTGCCAGCAGCGTAGATACTAGCGGGAACAATGAGCAGTTCTTC. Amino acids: CASSVDTSGNNEQFF.